Below, 8 T cell receptor beta chains from the same sample are listed, as sequenced in a study of shared clonotypes between healthy human individuals (TCRdb year 2020). Library prep was done by the immunoSEQ multiplex PCR assay. TCRdb retrieved this table from immuneACCESS and kept in-frame rearrangements only. Not all clones are present; in checked studies, unresolved V genes account for under half, and no reason is known for the remainder. Across this sample there are about 1 million clones, with around 74% seen only once. Approximately 1.5% of the sample lies in the top ten. Material for sequencing was memory CD4+ T cells sorted from blood. The cell subset or site label, as the study defines it: CD45RA-negative fraction. These receptors all come from a man younger than 35 in good health.

The V gene is TRBV19, the J gene TRBJ2-1, with 15 bases aligning to TRBD2. Germline values: CDR1 LNHDA, CDR2 SQIVND (reference sequence). The V segment lost 5 bases and the J segment 0 bases; nucleotides outside the gene matches: 11. The CDR3 consists of 20 residues. CDR3: CASSALGTSGGPSSYNEQFF. The DNA of the CDR3 is TGTGCCAGTAGTGCCCTCGGGACTAGCGGGGGGCCCAGCTCCTACAATGAGCAGTTCTTC.

The J gene is TRBJ2-5, the V gene TRBV5-4; the D gene could be TRBD1 or TRBD2 (5 bases each). V shed 4 bases and J shed 5 bases, with 12 bases lying between them. This CDR3 region has 13 residues. The V gene's germline CDR1 is SGHNT and CDR2 YYREEE (reference sequence). For the CDR3, the DNA is TGTGCCAGCAGCCGGGACCCCCGGGAGACCCAGTACTTC. Its translation is CASSRDPRETQYF.

This rearrangement joins TRBV11-1 to TRBJ2-2; D may be TRBD1 (5 bases). The CDR3 is 15 residues long. Trimming removed 5 bases at V and 6 bases at J, with 16 bases between. Germline CDR1 and CDR2: SGHAT and FQDESV (reference sequence). The CDR3 coding sequence is TGTGCCAGCAGCCTAGAAGGCAGGGTGGCCGGGGAGCTGTTTTTT. This encodes CASSLEGRVAGELFF.

The chain combines TRBV9 with TRBJ2-1, with D possibly being TRBD2 (5 bases). V lost 0 bases, J lost 0 bases, and 7 bases lay in between. The germline CDR1 and CDR2 sequences are SGDLS and YYNGEE. This CDR3 spans 15 amino acids. In DNA, the CDR3 is TGTGCCAGCAGCGTAGGGAGGAGCTCCTACAATGAGCAGTTCTTC. Translating gives CASSVGRSSYNEQFF.

The chain recombines TRBV9 with TRBJ1-1; no clear D. The CDR3 length is 13 residues. Germline CDR1 SGDLS, CDR2 YYNGEE. The V end was cut by 0 bases, the J end by 5 bases, with 8 bases between. Here the CDR3 reads CASSVASGTEAFF. CDR3 sequence (DNA): TGTGCCAGCAGCGTAGCATCGGGGACTGAAGCTTTCTTT.

V usage is TRBV6-5 and J usage is TRBJ2-5; tentatively, D is TRBD1 or TRBD2 (5 bases each). This CDR3 comprises 14 residues. V lost 4 bases, J lost 4 bases, and 13 bases lay in between. Germline V gene lookup returns CDR1 MNHEY and CDR2 SVGAGI. The CDR3 region is CASSWGTGSETQYF. Written as DNA, the CDR3 is TGTGCCAGCAGTTGGGGGACCGGGTCAGAGACCCAGTACTTC.

This clone was detected only once. The chain links TRBV9 to TRBJ1-2; D remains ambiguous. CDR3 length: 14 amino acids. Germline CDR1 and CDR2: SGDLS and YYNGEE. The ends were cut back, 0 bases at V and 8 bases at J, with 14 bases in the middle. The CDR3 DNA sequence: TGTGCCAGCAGCGTAGAGTTCCCGTCTGACGGCTACACCTTC. Amino acids: CASSVEFPSDGYTF.

In this sample, this clone turned up once. CDR3 amino acids: CASRGGTRRGSGVYNEQFF. The DNA of the CDR3 is TGTGCCAGCAGAGGGGGGACCAGGAGAGGTAGCGGGGTCTACAATGAGCAGTTCTTC. The chain uses TRBV2 and TRBJ2-1, with TRBD2 identical over 8 bases. Looked up from germline, CDR1 is SNHLY and CDR2 is FYNNEI. The CDR3 consists of 19 residues. Trimming removed 6 bases from V and 3 bases from J; junction bases left unmatched: 19.